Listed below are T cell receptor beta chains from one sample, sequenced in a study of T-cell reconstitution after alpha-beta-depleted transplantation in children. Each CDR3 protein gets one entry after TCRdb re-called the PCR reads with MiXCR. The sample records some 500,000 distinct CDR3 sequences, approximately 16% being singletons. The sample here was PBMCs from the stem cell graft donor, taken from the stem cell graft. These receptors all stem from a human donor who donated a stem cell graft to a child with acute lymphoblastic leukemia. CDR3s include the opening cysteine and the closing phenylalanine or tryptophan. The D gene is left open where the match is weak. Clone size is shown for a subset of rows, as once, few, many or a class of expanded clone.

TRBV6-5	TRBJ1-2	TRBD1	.	TGTGCCAGCAGTTCCTACAGGGGCCCTTATGGCTACACCTTC	CASSSYRGPYGYTF
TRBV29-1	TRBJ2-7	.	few	TGCAGCGTCCTCTTCGGGATCCACGAGCAGTACTTC	CSVLFGIHEQYF
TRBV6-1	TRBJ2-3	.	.	TGTGCCAGCACGGGTCTCCGGCAGACAGATACGCAGTATTTT	CASTGLRQTDTQYF
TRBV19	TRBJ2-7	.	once	TGTGCCAGTAGTGGGGGACACCGAAGCTACGAGCAGTACTTC	CASSGGHRSYEQYF
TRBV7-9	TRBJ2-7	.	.	TGTGCCAGCAGCCCGCCGGACAGAACCTACGAGCAGTACTTC	CASSPPDRTYEQYF
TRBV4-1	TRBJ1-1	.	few	TGCGCCAGCAGCCAAAACGGGGGGGCGATCACTGAAGCTTTCTTT	CASSQNGGAITEAFF
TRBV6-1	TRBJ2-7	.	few	TGTGCCAGCAGTGTTCCGGGAGTAGCAGCCCACGAGCAGTACTTC	CASSVPGVAAHEQYF
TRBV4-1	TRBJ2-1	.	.	TGCGCCAGCAGCCAAGGACTCGGCATGACAGCAGAGCAGTTCTTC	CASSQGLGMTAEQFF
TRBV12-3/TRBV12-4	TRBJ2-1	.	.	TGTGCCAGCAGTTCTCCTCGCGATGAGCAGTTCTTC	CASSSPRDEQFF
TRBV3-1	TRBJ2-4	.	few	TGTGCCAGCAGCCCTCCCGACAGGATAGCCAAAAACATTCAGTACTTC	CASSPPDRIAKNIQYF
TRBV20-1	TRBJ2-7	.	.	TGCAGTGCTAGAGATGATACGACCGGCCCGGAAGAGCAGTACTTC	CSARDDTTGPEEQYF
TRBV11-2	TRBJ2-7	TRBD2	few	TGTGCCAGCAGGCGACTAGCGGGACCCTACGAGCAGTACTTC	CASRRLAGPYEQYF
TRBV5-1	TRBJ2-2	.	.	TGCGCCAGCAGCGAGGCCGCGACAGATACCGGGGAGCTGTTTTTT	CASSEAATDTGELFF
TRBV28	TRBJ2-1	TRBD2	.	TGTGCCAGCAGTTCCTTAGCGGGAGGTGCCTTCTTC	CASSSLAGGAFF
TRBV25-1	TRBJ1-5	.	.	TGTGCCAGCAGTGAATATAATCAGCCCCAGCATTTT	CASSEYNQPQHF
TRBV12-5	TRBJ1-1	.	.	TGTGCTAGTGCTTTGGTAGGGAACACTGAAGCTTTCTTT	CASALVGNTEAFF
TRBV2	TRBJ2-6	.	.	TGTGCCAGCAGTGAAGCGCTCCGTTCCGGGGCCAACGTCCTGACTTTC	CASSEALRSGANVLTF
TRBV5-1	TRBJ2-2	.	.	TGCGCCAGCAGCTTGGCCGTCCCGAACACCGGGGAGCTGTTTTTT	CASSLAVPNTGELFF
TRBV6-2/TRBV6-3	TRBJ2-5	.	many	TGTGCCAGCAGTTACTCCGAACTGGAGACCCAGTACTTC	CASSYSELETQYF
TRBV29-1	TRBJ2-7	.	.	TGCAGCGTTGAAGGTGCGCTCCGGGACAACTACTACGAGCAGTACTTC	CSVEGALRDNYYEQYF
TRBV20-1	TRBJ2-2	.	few	TGCAGTGCTGGACTATTCGGGGAGCTGTTTTTT	CSAGLFGELFF
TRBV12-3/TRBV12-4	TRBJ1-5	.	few	TGTGCCAGCAGTTTCTTCAGGGCAGGCCCCCATCAGCCCCAGCATTTT	CASSFFRAGPHQPQHF
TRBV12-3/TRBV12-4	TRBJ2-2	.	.	TGTGGGAGTATGGGGAACACCGGGGAGCTGTTTTTT	CGSMGNTGELFF
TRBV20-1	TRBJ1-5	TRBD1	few	TGCAGTGCTAAATATGACAGGGGGAATCAGCCCCAGCATTTT	CSAKYDRGNQPQHF
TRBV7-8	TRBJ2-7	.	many	TGTGCCAGCAGCTTAGGAAGGGGCACGCCAAAAGACATCCCCTACGAGCAGTACTTC	CASSLGRGTPKDIPYEQYF
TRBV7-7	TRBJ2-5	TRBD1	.	TGTGCCAGCAGCTTAGTAGTATCGTCCAGGGGGCGCGGAGAGACCCAGTACTTC	CASSLVVSSRGRGETQYF
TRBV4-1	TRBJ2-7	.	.	TGCGCCAGCAGCCAATTAGGGGGGGTCGAGCAGTACTTC	CASSQLGGVEQYF
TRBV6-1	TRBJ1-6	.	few	TGTGCCAGCACTCAGGGAGATAATTCACCCCTCCACTTT	CASTQGDNSPLHF
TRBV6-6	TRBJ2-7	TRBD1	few	TGTGCCAGCAAGACAGGGATGACCTACGAGCAGTACTTC	CASKTGMTYEQYF
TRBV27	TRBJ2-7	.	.	TGTGCCAGCGGTTTATCGTCAGGGGTCTACGAGCAGTACTTC	CASGLSSGVYEQYF
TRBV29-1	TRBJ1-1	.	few	TGCAGCGTTTCCTTTAGGGAGCCGAACACTGAAGCTTTCTTT	CSVSFREPNTEAFF
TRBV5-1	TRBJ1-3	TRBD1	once	TGCGCCAGCAGCTTGACAGGGGCCCGCTCTGGAAACACCATATATTTT	CASSLTGARSGNTIYF
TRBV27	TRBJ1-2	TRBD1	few	TGTGCCAGCAGAATGACAGGGGACTATGGCTACACCTTC	CASRMTGDYGYTF
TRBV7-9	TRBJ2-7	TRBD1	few	TGTGCCAGCAGCCCACGACGGGACAGGGGGCCTTCCTACGAGCAGTACTTC	CASSPRRDRGPSYEQYF
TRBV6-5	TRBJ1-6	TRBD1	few	TGTGCCAGCAGTTACTCCCGACAGGGCGATTCACCCCTCCACTTT	CASSYSRQGDSPLHF
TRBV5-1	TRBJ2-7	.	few	TGCGCCAGCAGCACCTGGTGGCTAGCAGGCCCCTACGAGCAGTACTTC	CASSTWWLAGPYEQYF
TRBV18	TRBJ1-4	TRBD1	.	TGTGCCAGCTCTCCGGGACAGAGTGAAAAACTGTTTTTT	CASSPGQSEKLFF
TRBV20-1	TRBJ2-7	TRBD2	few	TGCAGTGCTACGAGGGGGACTAGCGGGAGGGACGAGCAGTACTTC	CSATRGTSGRDEQYF
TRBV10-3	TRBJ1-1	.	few	TGTGCCATCAGTGAGTCTGGAAGGCGGACAGAAGCTTTCTTT	CAISESGRRTEAFF